This T cell receptor (beta chain) was identified in a study of human T cells and chemical hapten exposure. Study as a whole: Small differences in pooled library volume mainly drove the variation in TCR yields per sample.

As the library was built, unique molecular identifiers were attached to individual cDNA molecules. Each CDR3 protein is one row after TCRdb ran MiXCR on the RACE reads. Of over 60,000 distinct CDR3 sequences listed, under 13% are singletons. Time point denoted: patch test 2, 6 weeks after DPC sensitization. Treatment described: therapeutic diphenylcyclopropenone sensitization with weekly scalp DPC. Someone pulled total RNA out of unfractionated whole blood. This clonotype came up many times. The V gene's germline CDR1 is SEHNR and CDR2 FQNEAQ (reference sequence). The CDR3 consists of 18 residues. With 4 bases removed from V and 5 bases from J, the gap between germline ends came to 23 bases.

The chain uses TRBV7-9 and TRBJ1-4, with D tentatively TRBD1 (5 bases). The sequences come from whole blood, collected in connection with sensitization to the hapten diphenylcyclopropenone (DPC). The source is a woman between 50 and 59 years old with alopecia areata. Some clones in this sample may be carry-over from other donors' samples. The CDR3 DNA is TGTGCCAGCAGCTCCGCATGGGGTCGGGAGGGGCCAAATGAAAAACTGTTTTTT. Translating it yields CASSSAWGREGPNEKLFF.